One and the same sample provided the 4 T cell receptor beta chains below, sequenced in a study of blood T cell repertoires in COVID-19. Some clones are missing from TCRdb's copy, which holds only in-frame ones; the method was immunoSEQ multiplex PCR. Counted here are 150,000 to 200,000 clones, 80% to 90% occurring once; the ten biggest clones make up more than 7.5%. Sequences were obtained from peripheral blood. These TCRs come from a man aged 50 or older with active or convalescent COVID-19.

This clone was seen a handful of times. The chain links TRBV9 to TRBJ1-4; D might be TRBD1 (5 bases). V shed 0 bases and J shed 5 bases, with 11 bases lying between them. The V gene's germline CDR1 is SGDLS and CDR2 YYNGEE. This CDR3 has 15 amino acids. CDR3 coding DNA: TGTGCCAGCAGCGTAGCTGGGACTAGGAATGAAAAACTGTTTTTT. Translating gives CASSVAGTRNEKLFF.

V usage is TRBV3-1 (or the pseudogene TRBV3-2) and J usage is TRBJ1-1; D is undetermined. The germline CDR1 and CDR2 sequences are LGHDT and YNNKEL (reference sequence). The germline V and J ends were trimmed by 0 bases and 0 bases, with 5 bases remaining between them. The CDR3 length is 14 residues. CDR3 sequence: CASSQDYLNTEAFF. CDR3 coding DNA: TGTGCCAGCAGCCAAGACTACCTGAACACTGAAGCTTTCTTT.

The chain is built from TRBV5-6 and TRBJ1-3; D remains unclear. The CDR3 runs 14 residues. V was shortened by 0 bases and J by 0 bases, with 4 bases between the two germline ends. Germline V lookup: CDR1 SGHDT, CDR2 YYEEEE. Written as DNA, the CDR3 is TGTGCCAGCAGCTTGGCAAACTCTGGAAACACCATATATTTT. Protein product: CASSLANSGNTIYF.

The rearrangement uses TRBV28 and TRBJ2-1; D remains unclear. CDR1 and CDR2 from the germline V gene are MDHEN and SYDVKM. The length of the CDR3 is 12 residues. Between the trimmed V and J ends, which lost 1 base and 4 bases, there was a span of 2 bases. In DNA, the CDR3 is TGTGCCAGCAGTTTATCATACAATGAGCAGTTCTTC. It encodes CASSLSYNEQFF. Combining the CDR3 with reference TRBV28 and TRBJ2-1 gives the whole variable domain DVKVTQSSRYLVKRTGEKVFLECVQDMDHENMFWYRQDPGLGLRLIYFSYDVKMKEKGDIPEGYSVSREKKERFSLILESASTNQTSMYLCASSLSYNEQFFGPGTRLTVL.